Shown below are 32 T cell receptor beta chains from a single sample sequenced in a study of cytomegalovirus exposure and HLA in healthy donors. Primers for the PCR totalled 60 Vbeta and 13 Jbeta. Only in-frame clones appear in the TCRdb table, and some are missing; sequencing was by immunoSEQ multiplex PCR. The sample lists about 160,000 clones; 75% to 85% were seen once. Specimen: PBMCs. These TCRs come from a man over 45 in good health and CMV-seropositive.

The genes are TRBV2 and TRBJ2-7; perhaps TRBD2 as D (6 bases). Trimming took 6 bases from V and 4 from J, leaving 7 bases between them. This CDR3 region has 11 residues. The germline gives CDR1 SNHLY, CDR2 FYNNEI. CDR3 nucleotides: TGTGCCAGCAGCGCGGGGTACGAGCAGTACGTC. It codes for CASSAGYEQYV.

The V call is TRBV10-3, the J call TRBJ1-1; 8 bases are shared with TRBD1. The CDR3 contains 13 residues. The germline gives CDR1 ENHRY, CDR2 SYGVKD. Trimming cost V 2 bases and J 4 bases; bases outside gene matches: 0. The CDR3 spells CAISETGGTEAFF. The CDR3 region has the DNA TGTGCCATCAGTGAGACAGGGGGCACTGAAGCTTTCTTT.

This chain's CDR3 is CASSKQGTGGMNTEAFF. CDR3 nucleotide sequence: TGTGCCAGTAGTAAACAGGGAACAGGTGGCATGAACACTGAAGCTTTCTTT. The chain uses TRBV19 and TRBJ1-1; possible D gene TRBD1, 6 bases. Germline V gene data show CDR1 as LNHDA and CDR2 as SQIVND (reference sequence). With 4 bases removed from V and 0 bases from J, the gap between germline ends came to 18 bases. The CDR3 length is 17 residues.

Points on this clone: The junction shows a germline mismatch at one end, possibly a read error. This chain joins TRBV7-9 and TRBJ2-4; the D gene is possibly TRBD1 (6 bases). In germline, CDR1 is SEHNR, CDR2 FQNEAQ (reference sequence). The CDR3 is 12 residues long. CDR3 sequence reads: CASSLGDRILHF. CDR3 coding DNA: TGTGCCAGCAGCTTGGGAGACAGGATCTTACACTTC.

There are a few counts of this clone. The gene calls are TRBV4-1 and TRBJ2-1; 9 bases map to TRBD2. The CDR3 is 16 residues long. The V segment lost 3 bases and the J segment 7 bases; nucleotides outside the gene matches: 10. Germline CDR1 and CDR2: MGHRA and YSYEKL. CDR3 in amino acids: CASSHEPGTSRNEQFF. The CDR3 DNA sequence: TGCGCCAGCAGCCACGAACCTGGGACTAGCAGGAATGAGCAGTTCTTC.

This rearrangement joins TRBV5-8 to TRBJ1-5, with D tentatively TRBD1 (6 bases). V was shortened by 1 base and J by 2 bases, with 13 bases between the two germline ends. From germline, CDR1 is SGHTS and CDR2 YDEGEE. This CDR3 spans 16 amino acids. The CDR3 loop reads CASSLPLAGGNQPQHF. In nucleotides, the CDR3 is TGTGCCAGCAGCTTGCCCCTGGCAGGGGGCAATCAGCCCCAGCATTTT.

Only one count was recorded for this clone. The CDR3 loop is CAISVGTGTDTQYF. DNA of the CDR3: TGTGCCATCAGTGTAGGGACAGGCACAGATACGCAGTATTTT. The chain combines TRBV10-3 with TRBJ2-3; the match to TRBD1 covers 7 bases. J was trimmed by 1 base and V by 4 bases; bases with no gene match: 2. The CDR3 runs 14 residues. CDR1 is ENHRY, CDR2 SYGVKD, per germline.

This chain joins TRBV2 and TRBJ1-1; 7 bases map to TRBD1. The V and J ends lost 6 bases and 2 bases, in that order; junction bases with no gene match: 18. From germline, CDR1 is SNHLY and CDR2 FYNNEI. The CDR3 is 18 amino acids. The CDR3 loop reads CASSVSLETGTSNTEAFF. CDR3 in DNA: TGTGCCAGCAGCGTGTCGCTTGAGACAGGGACGAGCAACACTGAAGCTTTCTTT.

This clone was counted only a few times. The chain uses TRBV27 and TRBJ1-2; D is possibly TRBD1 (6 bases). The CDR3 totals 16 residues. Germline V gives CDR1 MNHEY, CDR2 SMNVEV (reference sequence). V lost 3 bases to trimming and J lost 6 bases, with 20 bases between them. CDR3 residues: CASSFQGGQGVDGYTF. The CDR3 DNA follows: TGTGCCAGCAGTTTTCAAGGGGGTCAGGGAGTAGATGGCTACACCTTC.

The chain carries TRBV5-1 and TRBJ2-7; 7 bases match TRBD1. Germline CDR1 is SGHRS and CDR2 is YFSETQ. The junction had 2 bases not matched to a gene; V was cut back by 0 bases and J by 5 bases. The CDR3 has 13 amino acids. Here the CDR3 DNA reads TGCGCCAGCAGCTTGGAGACAGGGAACGAGCAGTACTTC. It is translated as CASSLETGNEQYF.

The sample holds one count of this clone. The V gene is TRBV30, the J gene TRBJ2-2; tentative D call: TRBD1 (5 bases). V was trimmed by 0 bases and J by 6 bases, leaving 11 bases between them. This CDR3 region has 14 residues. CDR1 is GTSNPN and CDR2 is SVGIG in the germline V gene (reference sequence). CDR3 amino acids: CAWSVKGLAGELFF. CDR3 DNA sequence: TGTGCCTGGAGTGTGAAGGGGTTGGCCGGGGAGCTGTTTTTT.

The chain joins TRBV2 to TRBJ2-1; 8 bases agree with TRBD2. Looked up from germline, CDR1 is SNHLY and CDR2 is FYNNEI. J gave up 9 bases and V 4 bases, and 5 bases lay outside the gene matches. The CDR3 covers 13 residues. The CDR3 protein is CASSGYGRGEQFF. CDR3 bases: TGTGCCAGCAGTGGCTACGGGAGGGGTGAGCAGTTCTTC.

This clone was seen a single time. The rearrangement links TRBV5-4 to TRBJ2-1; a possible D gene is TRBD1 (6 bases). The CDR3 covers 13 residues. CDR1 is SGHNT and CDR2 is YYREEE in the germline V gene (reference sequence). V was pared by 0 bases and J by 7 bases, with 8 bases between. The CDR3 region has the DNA TGTGCCAGCAGCTTGGCTGGGACAAATGAGCAGTTCTTC. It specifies CASSLAGTNEQFF.

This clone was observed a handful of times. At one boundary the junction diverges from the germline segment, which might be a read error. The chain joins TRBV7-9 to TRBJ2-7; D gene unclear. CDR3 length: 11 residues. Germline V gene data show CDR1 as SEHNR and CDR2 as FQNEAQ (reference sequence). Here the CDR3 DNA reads TGTTCCAGCAGCGCCGCGTACGAGCAGTACTTC. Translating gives CSSSAAYEQYF.

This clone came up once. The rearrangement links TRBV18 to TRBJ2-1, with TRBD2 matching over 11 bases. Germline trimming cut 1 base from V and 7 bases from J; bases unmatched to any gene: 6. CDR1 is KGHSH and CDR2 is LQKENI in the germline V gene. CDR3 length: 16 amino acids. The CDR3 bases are TGTGCCAGCTCACCACGAATAGCGGGGGGGCAAAATGAGCAGTTCTTC. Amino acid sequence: CASSPRIAGGQNEQFF.

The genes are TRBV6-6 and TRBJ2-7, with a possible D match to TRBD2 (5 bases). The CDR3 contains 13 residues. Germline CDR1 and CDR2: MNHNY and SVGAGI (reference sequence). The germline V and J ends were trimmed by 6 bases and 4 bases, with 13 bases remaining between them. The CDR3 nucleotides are TGTGCCAGCAGCCCCGGGGTAGGATACGAGCAGTACGTC. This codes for CASSPGVGYEQYV.

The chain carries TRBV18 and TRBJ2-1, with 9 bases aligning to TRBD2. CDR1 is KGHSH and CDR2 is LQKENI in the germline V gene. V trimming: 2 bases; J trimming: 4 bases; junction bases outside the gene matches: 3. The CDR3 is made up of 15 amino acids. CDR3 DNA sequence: TGTGCCAGCTCACCAGAGGGACTAGCTTACAATGAGCAGTTCTTC. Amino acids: CASSPEGLAYNEQFF.

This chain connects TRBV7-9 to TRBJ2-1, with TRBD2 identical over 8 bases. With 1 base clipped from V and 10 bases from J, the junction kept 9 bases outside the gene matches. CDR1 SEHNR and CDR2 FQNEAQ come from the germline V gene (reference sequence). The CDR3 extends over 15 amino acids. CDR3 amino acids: CASSLGLAGTGEQFF. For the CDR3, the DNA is TGTGCCAGCAGCTTAGGATTAGCGGGAACGGGGGAGCAGTTCTTC.

The CDR3 sequence is CSVVIPPRDREAFF. CDR3 sequence (DNA): TGCAGCGTTGTTATCCCTCCCCGGGACAGAGAAGCTTTCTTT. The rearrangement links TRBV29-1 to TRBJ1-1; TRBD1 matches at 7 bases. The CDR3 spans 14 residues. Germline V gene sequence: CDR1 SQVTM, CDR2 ANQGSEA. Losses at the gene ends were 4 bases for V and 8 bases for J; bases not matched to a gene: 13. Complete variable domain (other parts from reference TRBV29-1 and TRBJ1-1): SAVISQKPSRDICQRGTSLTIQCQVDSQVTMMFWYRQQPGQSLTLIATANQGSEATYESGFVIDKFPISRPNLTFSTLTVSNMSPEDSSIYLCSVVIPPRDREAFFGQGTRLTVV.

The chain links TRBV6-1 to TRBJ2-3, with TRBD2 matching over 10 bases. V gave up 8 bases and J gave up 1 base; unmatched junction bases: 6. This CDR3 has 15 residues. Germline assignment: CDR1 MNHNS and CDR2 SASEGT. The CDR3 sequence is CASASGTSGTDTQYF. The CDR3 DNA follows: TGTGCCAGCGCCTCCGGGACTAGCGGCACAGATACGCAGTATTTT.

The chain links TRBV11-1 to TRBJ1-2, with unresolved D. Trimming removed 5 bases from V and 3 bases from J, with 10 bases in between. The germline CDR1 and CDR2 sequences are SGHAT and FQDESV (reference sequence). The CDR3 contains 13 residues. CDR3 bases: TGTGCCAGCAGCCTTTCTAGTCACTATGGCTACACCTTC. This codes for CASSLSSHYGYTF.

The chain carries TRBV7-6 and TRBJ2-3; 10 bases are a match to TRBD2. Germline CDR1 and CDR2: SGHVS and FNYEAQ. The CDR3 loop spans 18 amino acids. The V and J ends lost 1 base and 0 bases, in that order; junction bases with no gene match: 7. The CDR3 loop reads CASSLVASGRSSTDTQYF. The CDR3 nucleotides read TGTGCCAGCAGCTTAGTGGCTAGCGGGAGATCTAGCACAGATACGCAGTATTTT.

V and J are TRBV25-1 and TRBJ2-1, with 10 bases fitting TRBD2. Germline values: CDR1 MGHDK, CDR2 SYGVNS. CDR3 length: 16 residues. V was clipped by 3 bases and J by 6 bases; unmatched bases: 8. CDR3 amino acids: CASSDPGTSVGNEQFF. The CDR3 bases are TGTGCCAGCAGTGACCCCGGGACTAGCGTCGGCAATGAGCAGTTCTTC.

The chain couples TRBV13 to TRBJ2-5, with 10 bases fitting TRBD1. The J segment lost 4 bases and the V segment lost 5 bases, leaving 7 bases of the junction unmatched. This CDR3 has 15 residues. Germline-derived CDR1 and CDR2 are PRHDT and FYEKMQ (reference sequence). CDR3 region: CASSRGQGQRETQYF. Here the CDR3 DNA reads TGTGCCAGCAGCAGGGGACAGGGGCAGAGAGAGACCCAGTACTTC. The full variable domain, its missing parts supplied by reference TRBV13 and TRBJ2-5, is AAGVIQSPRHLIKEKRETATLKCYPIPRHDTVYWYQQGPGQDPQFLISFYEKMQSDKGSIPDRFSAQQFSDYHSELNMSSLELGDSALYFCASSRGQGQRETQYFGPGTRLLVL.

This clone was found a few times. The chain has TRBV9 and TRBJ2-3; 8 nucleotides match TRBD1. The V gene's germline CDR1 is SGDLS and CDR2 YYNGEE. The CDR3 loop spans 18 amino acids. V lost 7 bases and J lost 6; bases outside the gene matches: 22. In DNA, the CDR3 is TGTGCCAGCGGGAGGACAGGGAGAAGTCAAAGAATCAAGGATACGCAGTATTTT. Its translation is CASGRTGRSQRIKDTQYF.

The CDR3 reads CASRRGGPQETQYF. In nucleotides, the CDR3 is TGTGCCAGCAGACGGGGGGGGCCTCAAGAGACCCAGTACTTC. V gene TRBV6-5 combines with J gene TRBJ2-5, with TRBD2 matching over 8 bases. The CDR3 loop spans 14 amino acids. Germline V gene lookup returns CDR1 MNHEY and CDR2 SVGAGI. V dropped 6 bases and J dropped 2; count of bases not matched to a gene: 5.

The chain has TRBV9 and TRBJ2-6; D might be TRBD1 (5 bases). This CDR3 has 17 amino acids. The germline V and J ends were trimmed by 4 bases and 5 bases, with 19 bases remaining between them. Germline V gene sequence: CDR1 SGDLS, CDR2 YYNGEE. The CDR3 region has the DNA TGTGCCAGCAGCACAACAGGAGCCCAACTCTGGGCCAACGTCCTGACTTTC. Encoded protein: CASSTTGAQLWANVLTF.

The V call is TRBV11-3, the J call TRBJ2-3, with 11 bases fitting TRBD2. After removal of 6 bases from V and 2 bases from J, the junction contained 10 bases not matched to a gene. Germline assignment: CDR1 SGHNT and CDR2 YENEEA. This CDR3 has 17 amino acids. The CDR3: CASRGGLAENYTDTQYF. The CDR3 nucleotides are TGTGCCAGCAGGGGGGGACTAGCGGAAAACTACACAGATACGCAGTATTTT.

The CDR3 DNA is TGTGCCAGCAGCTTGTTCCGGGACAGGGTTGGCTACACCTTC. It codes for CASSLFRDRVGYTF. The rearrangement uses TRBV7-8 and TRBJ1-2; 9 nucleotides align to TRBD1. Per the germline V gene, CDR1 is SGHVS and CDR2 is FQNEAQ. The CDR3 is 14 amino acids. The trim removed 3 bases at V and 7 bases at J, leaving 6 bases unmatched.

CDR3 sequence: CASRPLAGRGYTF. CDR3 in DNA: TGCGCCAGCAGACCCCTGGCAGGGCGCGGCTACACCTTC. J is TRBJ1-2 and V is TRBV4-1, with a weak D call TRBD1 (5 bases). Per the germline V gene, CDR1 is MGHRA and CDR2 is YSYEKL. This CDR3 region has 13 residues. The germline V and J ends were trimmed by 6 bases and 8 bases, with 16 bases remaining between them.

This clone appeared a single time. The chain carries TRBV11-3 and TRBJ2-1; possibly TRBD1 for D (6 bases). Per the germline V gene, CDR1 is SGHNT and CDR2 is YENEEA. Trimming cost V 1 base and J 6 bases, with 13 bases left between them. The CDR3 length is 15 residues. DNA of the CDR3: TGTGCCAGCAGCTTAGGGCCCCGAGGGGGCAATGAGCAGTTCTTC. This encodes CASSLGPRGGNEQFF.

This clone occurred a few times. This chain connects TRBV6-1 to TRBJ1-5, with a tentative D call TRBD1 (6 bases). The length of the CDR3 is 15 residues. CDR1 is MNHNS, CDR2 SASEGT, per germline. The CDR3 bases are TGTGCATCAGGATGGACAGCAGATAGCAATCAGCCCCAGCATTTT. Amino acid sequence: CASGWTADSNQPQHF.